These 29 T cell receptor beta chains were all obtained from the same sample, sequenced in a study of cytomegalovirus exposure and HLA in healthy donors. PCR was performed using 60 Vbeta and 13 Jbeta primers. Repertoires were generated with immunoSEQ multiplex PCR, while TCRdb's copy carries only in-frame clones and drops some. The ten top clones account for around a sixth, within a sample of approximately 47,000 clones. The sample comprised PBMCs. Receptors originate from a male donor in good health and CMV-seronegative.

This rearrangement joins TRBV6-1 to TRBJ1-1, with 8 bases that match TRBD1. The CDR3 spans 14 residues. The V gene's germline CDR1 is MNHNS and CDR2 SASEGT. V gave up 4 bases and J gave up 1 base; unmatched junction bases: 2. CDR3 protein: CASSGQGPNTEAFF. In DNA, the CDR3 is TGTGCCAGCAGTGGACAGGGGCCGAACACTGAAGCTTTCTTT.

The chain recombines TRBV18 with TRBJ2-3, with 8 bases fitting TRBD2. Germline V gene sequence: CDR1 KGHSH, CDR2 LQKENI. This CDR3 is 15 amino acids long. J gave up 0 bases and V 2 bases, and 1 base lay outside the gene matches. This CDR3 reads CASSPGLASTDTQYF. CDR3 nucleotide sequence: TGTGCCAGCTCACCAGGACTAGCTAGCACAGATACGCAGTATTTT.

The genes are TRBV5-6 and TRBJ1-2; the D gene is possibly TRBD1 (6 bases). V dropped 4 bases and J dropped 6 bases, with 13 bases sitting between them. This CDR3 has 13 residues. Germline V gene data show CDR1 as SGHDT and CDR2 as YYEEEE. CDR3 residues: CASSEQGYDGYTF. The CDR3 DNA follows: TGTGCCAGCAGCGAACAGGGCTACGATGGCTACACCTTC.

V and J are TRBV7-6 and TRBJ2-5; tentative D call: TRBD2 (5 bases). The CDR3 totals 13 residues. The germline V gene has CDR1 SGHVS and CDR2 FNYEAQ. The V end lost 1 base, the J end lost 5 bases, and 8 bases lay between the germline ends. The CDR3 DNA reads as TGTGCCAGCAGCTTAGACGAGCGGGAGACCCAGTACTTC. This encodes CASSLDERETQYF.

This chain joins TRBV29-1 and TRBJ1-1; 7 bases are a match to TRBD1. There are 15 residues in the CDR3. The junction had 10 bases not matched to a gene; V was cut back by 5 bases and J by 1 base. Per the germline V gene, CDR1 is SQVTM and CDR2 is ANQGSEA. CDR3 coding DNA: TGCAGCGTTTCCTCAGGGGGACGGCCGAACACTGAAGCTTTCTTT. Translating gives CSVSSGGRPNTEAFF.

This rearrangement joins TRBV6-5 to TRBJ1-1; D gene uncertain. V was clipped by 5 bases and J by 11 bases, with 15 bases between them. Germline V gives CDR1 MNHEY, CDR2 SVGAGI. CDR3 length: 12 residues. The DNA for the CDR3 is TGTGCCAGCAGTCTGCCGCCCCTGGGCGCTTTCTTT. This encodes CASSLPPLGAFF.

This chain links TRBV7-9 with TRBJ1-2; 10 positions match TRBD1. This CDR3 is 14 amino acids long. V dropped 5 bases and J dropped 6; count of bases not matched to a gene: 6. Germline V gene lookup returns CDR1 SEHNR and CDR2 FQNEAQ (reference sequence). The CDR3 loop reads CASSRDRGLDGYTF. The DNA of the CDR3 is TGTGCCAGCAGCCGGGACAGGGGTTTGGATGGCTACACCTTC.

The chain couples TRBV18 to TRBJ2-7; 7 nucleotides align to TRBD1. From germline, CDR1 is KGHSH and CDR2 LQKENI. J lost 0 bases, V lost 0 bases, and 5 bases had no gene match. The CDR3 runs to 16 residues. The DNA of the CDR3 is TGTGCCAGCTCACCACCCCGGACAGGATCCTCCTACGAGCAGTACTTC. It encodes CASSPPRTGSSYEQYF.

The chain links TRBV5-1 to TRBJ2-7; 11 bases agree with TRBD2. This CDR3 is 17 amino acids long. Trimming took 7 bases from V and 0 from J; bases not matched to a gene: 12. Germline loops: CDR1 SGHRS, CDR2 YFSETQ. The CDR3 loop is CASSEGPGTSGSYEQYF. The CDR3 nucleotides read TGCGCCAGCTCCGAAGGCCCCGGGACTAGCGGCTCCTACGAGCAGTACTTC.

The chain couples TRBV6-1 to TRBJ1-2; D uncertain. The germline CDR1 and CDR2 sequences are MNHNS and SASEGT. V lost 7 bases to trimming and J lost 3 bases, with 15 bases between them. CDR3 size: 14 residues. The CDR3: CASTAPRGDYGYTF. As DNA, the CDR3 is TGTGCCAGCACCGCCCCACGGGGAGACTATGGCTACACCTTC.

The chain has TRBV2 and TRBJ1-2; D may be TRBD1 (6 bases). Per germline, CDR1 SNHLY and CDR2 FYNNEI. The germline V and J ends were trimmed by 5 bases and 4 bases, with 8 bases remaining between them. The CDR3 length is 12 residues. CDR3 sequence: CASSTGLYGYTF. The CDR3 bases are TGTGCCAGCAGTACAGGGCTCTATGGCTACACCTTC.

This chain joins TRBV9 and TRBJ2-5, with D possibly matching TRBD2 (6 bases). This CDR3 has 13 amino acids. Trimming shortened V by 2 bases and J by 5 bases, and 10 bases separated the two germline ends. Germline V gives CDR1 SGDLS, CDR2 YYNGEE. CDR3 in amino acids: CASSVAGHETQYF. CDR3 nucleotide sequence: TGTGCCAGCAGCGTGGCGGGGCACGAGACCCAGTACTTC. The whole variable domain, filled in from reference TRBV9 and TRBJ2-5, reads DSGVTQTPKHLITATGQRVTLRCSPRSGDLSVYWYQQSLDQGLQFLIQYYNGEERAKGNILERFSAQQFPDLHSELNLSSLELGDSALYFCASSVAGHETQYFGPGTRLLVL.

This sequence joins TRBV28 and TRBJ2-7; D may be TRBD1 (6 bases). Germline V gene data show CDR1 as MDHEN and CDR2 as SYDVKM. The CDR3 runs to 14 residues. The germline V and J ends were trimmed by 5 bases and 12 bases, with 23 bases remaining between them. For the CDR3, the DNA is TGTGCCAGCAGTCCTTCTGACAGGCTTCCGTTTCTGTACTTC. Translating gives CASSPSDRLPFLYF.

The gene calls are TRBV4-1 and TRBJ1-5, with D possibly TRBD1 on 6 matching bases. Between the trimmed V and J ends, which lost 4 bases and 0 bases, there was a span of 16 bases. Germline V CDR1 and CDR2: MGHRA, YSYEKL. There are 17 residues in the CDR3. CDR3 sequence (DNA): TGCGCCAGCAGCCCAAAGGGGGGGGGTTATAGCAATCAGCCCCAGCATTTT. It codes for CASSPKGGGYSNQPQHF.

On this clone: Mismatch with germline at one junction end may stem from a read error. The chain carries TRBV6-5 and TRBJ2-6; D is uncertain. CDR3 size: 15 residues. The germline V gene encodes CDR1 MNHEY and CDR2 SVGAGI. The CDR3 loop is CASSDSAGGANVLTF. CDR3 bases: TGTGCCAGCAGTGACTCGGCAGGTGGGGCCAACGTCCTGACTTTC.

V is TRBV5-1 and J is TRBJ2-3; D gene ambiguous. V lost 4 bases, J lost 3 bases, and 12 bases lay in between. The CDR3 totals 14 residues. Germline V gene sequence: CDR1 SGHRS, CDR2 YFSETQ. CDR3 in DNA: TGCGCCAGCAGCGTATCCCAGTGGACAGATACGCAGTATTTT. Encoded protein: CASSVSQWTDTQYF. The entire variable domain, with the rest obtained from reference TRBV5-1 and TRBJ2-3, is as follows: KAGVTQTPRYLIKTRGQQVTLSCSPISGHRSVSWYQQTPGQGLQFLFEYFSETQRNKGNFPGRFSGRQFSNSRSEMNVSTLELGDSALYLCASSVSQWTDTQYFGPGTRLTVL.

V is TRBV4-2 and J is TRBJ1-3; unclear D gene. This CDR3 has 15 amino acids. V lost 0 bases, J lost 0 bases, and 6 bases lay in between. Germline CDR1 and CDR2: LGHNA and YNFKEQ. This chain's CDR3 is CASSQDPSSGNTIYF. In DNA, the CDR3 is TGTGCCAGCAGCCAAGACCCGTCCTCTGGAAACACCATATATTTT.

This chain connects TRBV6-4 to TRBJ1-5; D is undetermined. Trimming left V 2 bases short and J 0 bases short, with 5 bases between. The CDR3 has 14 residues. CDR1 and CDR2 from the germline V gene are MRHNA and SNTAGT. This CDR3 reads CASSDIFSNQPQHF. Written as DNA, the CDR3 is TGTGCCAGCAGTGACATATTTAGCAATCAGCCCCAGCATTTT.

The chain links TRBV30 to TRBJ1-2, with D perhaps TRBD1 (5 bases). This CDR3 is 12 amino acids long. Germline CDR1 reads GTSNPN; CDR2 reads SVGIG (reference sequence). The V end lost 4 bases, the J end lost 4 bases, and 10 bases lay between the germline ends. The chain's CDR3 is CAWTGQGYGYTF. The CDR3 DNA sequence: TGTGCCTGGACAGGCCAGGGCTATGGCTACACCTTC.

The chain carries TRBV9 and TRBJ1-1; D is ambiguous. Germline-derived CDR1 and CDR2 are SGDLS and YYNGEE. Trimming took 0 bases from V and 0 from J, leaving 9 bases between them. The CDR3 is 15 amino acids. The CDR3 sequence: CASSVDARMNTEAFF. The CDR3 nucleotides read TGTGCCAGCAGCGTAGACGCCAGGATGAACACTGAAGCTTTCTTT.

The chain employs TRBV25-1 and TRBJ2-5, with 7 nucleotides matching TRBD2. V trimming: 2 bases; J trimming: 5 bases; junction bases outside the gene matches: 8. Germline V lookup: CDR1 MGHDK, CDR2 SYGVNS. CDR3 length equals 15 residues. CDR3 sequence (DNA): TGTGCCAGCAGTGAAGGACTCGGGGGGTGGGAGACCCAGTACTTC. This gives the protein CASSEGLGGWETQYF. The complete variable domain, with remaining parts taken from reference TRBV25-1 and TRBJ2-5, reads EADIYQTPRYLVIGTGKKITLECSQTMGHDKMYWYQQDPGMELHLIHYSYGVNSTEKGDLSSESTVSRIRTEHFPLTLESARPSHTSQYLCASSEGLGGWETQYFGPGTRLLVL.

The V and J genes are TRBV18 and TRBJ1-2; 7 bases are a match to TRBD1. This CDR3 has 15 residues. The junction had 9 bases not matched to a gene; V was cut back by 5 bases and J by 3 bases. Per germline, CDR1 KGHSH and CDR2 LQKENI. CDR3 region: CASSRTGTADYGYTF. The CDR3 coding sequence is TGTGCCAGCTCAAGAACCGGGACAGCGGACTATGGCTACACCTTC.

The V and J genes are TRBV4-2 and TRBJ1-2; 7 nucleotides match TRBD1. The CDR3 loop spans 16 amino acids. V trimming: 0 bases; J trimming: 3 bases; junction bases outside the gene matches: 7. CDR1 LGHNA and CDR2 YNFKEQ come from the germline V gene. The CDR3 loop reads CASSQDGGGQYYGYTF. Written as DNA, the CDR3 is TGTGCCAGCAGCCAAGATGGAGGGGGACAGTACTATGGCTACACCTTC.

V and J are TRBV7-9 and TRBJ2-4; D possibly corresponds to TRBD1 (6 bases). The CDR3 spans 17 residues. Germline-derived CDR1 and CDR2 are SEHNR and FQNEAQ (reference sequence). Trimming pared 1 base from V and 3 bases from J, leaving 16 bases between. CDR3 DNA: TGTGCCAGCAGCTTAGAATTGGGGGCCTCGGTCAAAAACATTCAGTACTTC. This sequence encodes CASSLELGASVKNIQYF. Full variable domain (missing parts from reference TRBV7-9 and TRBJ2-4): DTGVSQNPRHKITKRGQNVTFRCDPISEHNRLYWYRQTLGQGPEFLTYFQNEAQLEKSRLLSDRFSAERPKGSFSTLEIQRTEQGDSAMYLCASSLELGASVKNIQYFGAGTRLSVL.

The chain is built from TRBV4-3 and TRBJ1-1; D unclear. The germline gives CDR1 LGHNA, CDR2 YSLEER. The V and J ends lost 3 bases and 2 bases respectively, with 10 bases between them. The CDR3 runs to 14 residues. The CDR3 sequence: CASSHTAINTEAFF. The DNA for the CDR3 is TGCGCCAGCAGCCACACCGCTATTAACACTGAAGCTTTCTTT.

The DNA of the CDR3 is TGTGCCAGTAACGACGGAGGGGCAGCAGTGAACTATGGCTACACCTTC. Its translation is CASNDGGAAVNYGYTF. V gene TRBV19 combines with J gene TRBJ1-2; possible D gene TRBD1, 5 bases. Germline loops: CDR1 LNHDA, CDR2 SQIVND (reference sequence). CDR3 size: 16 residues. V gave up 7 bases and J gave up 2 bases, with 20 bases separating them.

The gene calls are TRBV30 and TRBJ2-7; maybe TRBD2 (7 bases). With 1 base removed from V and 7 bases from J, the gap between germline ends came to 14 bases. Germline-derived CDR1 and CDR2 are GTSNPN and SVGIG (reference sequence). The CDR3 is 13 amino acids. CDR3 coding DNA: TGTGCCTGGAGTGCGGGGGGCCAGGGGGAGCAGTACTTC. Translation gives CAWSAGGQGEQYF.

CDR3 amino acids: CASSRGQDYGYTF. The CDR3 nucleotides are TGTGCCAGCAGCCGGGGACAGGACTATGGCTACACCTTC. This rearrangement joins TRBV6-1 to TRBJ1-2; TRBD1 matches at 8 bases. This CDR3 comprises 13 residues. In germline, CDR1 is MNHNS, CDR2 SASEGT. V dropped 6 bases and J dropped 3; count of bases not matched to a gene: 3.

The V and J genes are TRBV4-1 and TRBJ2-7; unclear D gene. V shed 2 bases and J shed 5 bases, with 13 bases lying between them. Germline V gene sequence: CDR1 MGHRA, CDR2 YSYEKL. This CDR3 region has 14 residues. DNA of the CDR3: TGCGCCAGCAGCCAACCCTCACGAGTGAACGAGCAGTACTTC. Its translation is CASSQPSRVNEQYF.